This T cell receptor beta chain was sequenced for a study of blood T cells in healthy people across ages. Study-level findings and limits: What prevented conclusive comparison of naive and antigen-experienced cells was that PBMCs were unsorted.

A remark on this clonotype: Its antigen is not known.

Caucasian, healthy and from Russia, the donors were aged between about 6 and 90. Drawn from each donor were approximately 9.5 milliliters of peripheral blood. A J-beta primer mix and a sample-barcoded 5' primer were used in a second PCR of roughly 7 to 12 cycles. A single record per CDR3 protein comes from TCRdb applying MiXCR to the 5' RACE reads. The data show roughly 410,000 distinct CDR3 sequences, 45% to 60% seen once. Germline CDR1 reads DFQATT; CDR2 reads SNEGSKA (reference sequence). CDR3 length equals 16 residues. The V gene end was trimmed by 6 bases and the J gene end by 8 bases; junction bases not matched to a gene: 17.

The receptor was derived from a man aged 55 to 69 in good health. Material: blood. The chain has TRBV20-1 and TRBJ2-1; 9 nucleotides align to TRBD2. CDR3 in DNA: TGCAGTGCCACTCTGACCGGGCGGGGGGGCTTAGATGAGCAGTTCTTC. It codes for CSATLTGRGGLDEQFF.